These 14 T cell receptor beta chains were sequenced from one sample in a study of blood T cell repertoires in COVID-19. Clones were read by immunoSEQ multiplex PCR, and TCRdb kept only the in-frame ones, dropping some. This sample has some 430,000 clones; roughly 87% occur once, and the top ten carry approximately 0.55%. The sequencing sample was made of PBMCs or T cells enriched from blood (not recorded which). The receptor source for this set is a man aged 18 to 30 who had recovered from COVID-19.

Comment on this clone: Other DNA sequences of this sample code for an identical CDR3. This CDR3 is CASSPPSGYEQYF. DNA for the CDR3: TGTGCCAGCTCACCACCTAGCGGCTACGAGCAGTACTTC. The chain recombines TRBV18 with TRBJ2-7; the D gene is possibly TRBD2 (6 bases). Trimming pared 0 bases from V and 3 bases from J, leaving 6 bases between. Germline V lookup: CDR1 KGHSH, CDR2 LQKENI. CDR3 length equals 13 residues.

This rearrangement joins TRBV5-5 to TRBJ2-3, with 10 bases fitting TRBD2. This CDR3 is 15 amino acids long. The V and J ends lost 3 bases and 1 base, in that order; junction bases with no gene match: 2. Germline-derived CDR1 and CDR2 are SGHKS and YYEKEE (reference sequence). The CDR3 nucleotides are TGTGCCAGCAGCTACCTAGCGGGGGGCACAGATACGCAGTATTTT. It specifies CASSYLAGGTDTQYF.

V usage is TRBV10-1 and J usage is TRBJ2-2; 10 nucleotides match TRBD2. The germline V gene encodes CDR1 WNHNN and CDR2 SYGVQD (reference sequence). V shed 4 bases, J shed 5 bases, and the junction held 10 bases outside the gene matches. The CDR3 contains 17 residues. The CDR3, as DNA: TGCGCCAGCAGTGGAACTAGCGGGACAACTGGAACCGGGGAGCTGTTTTTT. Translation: CASSGTSGTTGTGELFF.

In DNA form, the CDR3 reads TGTGCCAGCAGCTCCCAAACCTCTCTACTAGCGGCCCCCACTGTCGATGAGCAGTTCTTC. This translates into CASSSQTSLLAAPTVDEQFF. The V call is TRBV7-3, the J call TRBJ2-1, with 8 bases lining up with TRBD2. The CDR3 is made up of 20 amino acids. Germline V lookup: CDR1 SGHTA, CDR2 FQGTGA. Trimming removed 4 bases from V and 8 bases from J; junction bases left unmatched: 25.

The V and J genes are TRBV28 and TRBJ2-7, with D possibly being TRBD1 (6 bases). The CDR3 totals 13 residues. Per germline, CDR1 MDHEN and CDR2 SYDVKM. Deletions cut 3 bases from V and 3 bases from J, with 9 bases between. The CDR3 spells CASSFRTVYEQYF. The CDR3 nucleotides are TGTGCCAGCAGTTTTAGGACAGTCTACGAGCAGTACTTC.

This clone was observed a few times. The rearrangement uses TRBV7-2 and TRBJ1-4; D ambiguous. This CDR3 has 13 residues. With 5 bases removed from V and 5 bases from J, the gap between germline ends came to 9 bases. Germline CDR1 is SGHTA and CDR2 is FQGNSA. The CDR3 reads CASSGQRNEKLFF. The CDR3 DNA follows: TGTGCCAGCAGCGGCCAGCGGAATGAAAAACTGTTTTTT.

The CDR3 region has the DNA TGTGCCAGCAGCGGACGGACAGTGGCTGGACCTATGAGCTCCTACAATGAGCAGTTCTTC. It translates to CASSGRTVAGPMSSYNEQFF. The chain employs TRBV7-6 and TRBJ2-1; TRBD1 might be the D (6 bases). The CDR3 loop spans 20 amino acids. Trimming removed 5 bases from V and 0 bases from J, with 26 bases in between. Germline CDR1 SGHVS, CDR2 FNYEAQ.

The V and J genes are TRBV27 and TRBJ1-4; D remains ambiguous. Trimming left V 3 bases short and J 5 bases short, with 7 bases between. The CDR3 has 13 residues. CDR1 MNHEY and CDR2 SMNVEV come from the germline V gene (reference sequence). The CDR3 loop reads CASSFRLNEKLFF. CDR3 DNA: TGTGCCAGCAGTTTCCGACTAAATGAAAAACTGTTTTTT.

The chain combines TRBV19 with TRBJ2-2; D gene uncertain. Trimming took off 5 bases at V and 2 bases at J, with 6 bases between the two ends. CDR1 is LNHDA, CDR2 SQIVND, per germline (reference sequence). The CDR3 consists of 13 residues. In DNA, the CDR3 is TGTGCCAGTAGTCCAACAAACACCGGGGAGCTGTTTTTT. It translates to CASSPTNTGELFF.

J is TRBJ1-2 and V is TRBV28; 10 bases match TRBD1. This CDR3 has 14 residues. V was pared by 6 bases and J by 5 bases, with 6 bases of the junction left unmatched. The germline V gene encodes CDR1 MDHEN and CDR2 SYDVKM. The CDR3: CASRTGTGEYGYTF. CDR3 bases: TGTGCCAGCAGGACTGGGACAGGGGAATATGGCTACACCTTC.

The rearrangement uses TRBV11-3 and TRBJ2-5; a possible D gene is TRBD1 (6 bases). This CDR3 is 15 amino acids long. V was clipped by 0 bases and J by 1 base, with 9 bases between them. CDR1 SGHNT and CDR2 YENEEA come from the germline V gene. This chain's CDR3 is CASSLDGTSQETQYF. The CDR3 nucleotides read TGTGCCAGCAGCTTAGACGGGACATCCCAAGAGACCCAGTACTTC. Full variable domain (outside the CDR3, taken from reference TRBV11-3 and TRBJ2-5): EAGVVQSPRYKIIEKKQPVAFWCNPISGHNTLYWYLQNLGQGPELLIRYENEEAVDDSQLPKDRFSAERLKGVDSTLKIQPAELGDSAVYLCASSLDGTSQETQYFGPGTRLLVL.

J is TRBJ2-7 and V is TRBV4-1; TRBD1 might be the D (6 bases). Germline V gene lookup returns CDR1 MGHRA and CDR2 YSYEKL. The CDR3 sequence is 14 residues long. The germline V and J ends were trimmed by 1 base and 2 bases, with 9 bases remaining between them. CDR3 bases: TGCGCCAGCAGCCAAGTTGGACAGCCCTACGAGCAGTACTTC. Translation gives CASSQVGQPYEQYF.

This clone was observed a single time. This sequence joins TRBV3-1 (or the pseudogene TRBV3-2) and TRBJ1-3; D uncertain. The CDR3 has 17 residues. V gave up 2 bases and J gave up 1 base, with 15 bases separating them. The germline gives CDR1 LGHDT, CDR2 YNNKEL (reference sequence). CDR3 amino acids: CASSQSISGLSGNTIYF. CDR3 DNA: TGTGCCAGCAGCCAAAGTATTTCAGGACTTTCTGGAAACACCATATATTTT.

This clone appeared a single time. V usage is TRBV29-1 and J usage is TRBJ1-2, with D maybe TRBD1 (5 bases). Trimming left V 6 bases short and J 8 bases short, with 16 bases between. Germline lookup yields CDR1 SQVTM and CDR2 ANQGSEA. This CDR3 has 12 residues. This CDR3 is CSVAQGTGGYTF. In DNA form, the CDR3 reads TGCAGCGTCGCCCAGGGTACTGGAGGCTACACCTTC. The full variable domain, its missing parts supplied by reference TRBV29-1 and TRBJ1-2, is SAVISQKPSRDICQRGTSLTIQCQVDSQVTMMFWYRQQPGQSLTLIATANQGSEATYESGFVIDKFPISRPNLTFSTLTVSNMSPEDSSIYLCSVAQGTGGYTFGSGTRLTVV.